A few counts support the clone carrying this T cell receptor (beta chain). The antigen is unknown. The CDR3 sequence is 12 residues long. V was clipped by 6 bases and J by 11 bases; unmatched bases: 8. Germline V gene data show CDR1 as LGHNT and CDR2 as FRNRAP. This record belongs to a study of coeliac disease. Study overall: Without high-resolution HLA typing, biased TRBV7-2 usage was queried. Study findings and constraints: Only 1 of 6 controls, but 9 of 18 coeliac samples, showed published gliadin-specific TRB sequences. Few TRB amino acid sequences were shared between samples; most were unique.

TCRdb keeps only in-frame clones here, not all; method: immunoSEQ multiplex PCR. The sample includes approximately 3,100 clones, over 60% seen only once; the top ten take 15% to 25%. The chain couples TRBV12-5 to TRBJ2-7, with 9 bases aligning to TRBD1. The sequenced sample consisted of lymphocytes from the gut lamina propria. This sequence was found in an elderly man without celiac disease. CDR3 sequence reads: CASGPTGGVKYF. The CDR3 DNA is TGTGCTAGTGGACCGACAGGGGGAGTTAAGTACTTC.